Listed here is a single T cell receptor beta chain. Its antigen is unidentified. With V trimmed by 4 bases and J by 5 bases, 4 bases remained unmatched. CDR1 is SGHTA and CDR2 is FQGNSA in the germline V gene. The CDR3 consists of 13 residues. The sample belongs to a study of Ad26.COV2.S vaccination and SARS-CoV-2 variants. Study-level information: Intramuscular Ad26.COV2.S doses were given once or twice, 56 days apart.

Regarding treatment: 19 received Ad26.COV2.S at low or high dose, single or two shots; about 5 received placebo; per-sample allocation not given. Sampling happened 63 days after the first vaccine or placebo injection. Method: immunoSEQ multiplex PCR; TCRdb's copy keeps in-frame clones and lacks some. The sample includes roughly 420,000 clones, 89% of them seen just once. Study-wide points: Among vaccine recipients, spike-specific TCR breadth exceeded that of placebo recipients. CD8+ and CD4+ T cells specific for spike reportedly responded with substantial breadth after vaccination.

The sequence was obtained from a person aged 18-65 years who received the Ad26.COV2.S COVID-19 vaccine or a placebo. Sequenced material: peripheral blood, taken in a trial of Ad26.COV2.S vaccine versus placebo. The V gene is TRBV7-2, the J gene TRBJ1-2; 7 bases line up with TRBD1. This chain's CDR3 is CASSYRGVYGYTF. As DNA, the CDR3 is TGTGCCAGCAGCTACAGGGGAGTATATGGCTACACCTTC. The full variable domain, with the rest looked up from reference TRBV7-2 and TRBJ1-2, is GAGVSQSPSNKVTEKGKDVELRCDPISGHTALYWYRQSLGQGLEFLIYFQGNSAPDKSGLPSDRFSAERTGGSVSTLTIQRTQQEDSAVYLCASSYRGVYGYTFGSGTRLTVV.